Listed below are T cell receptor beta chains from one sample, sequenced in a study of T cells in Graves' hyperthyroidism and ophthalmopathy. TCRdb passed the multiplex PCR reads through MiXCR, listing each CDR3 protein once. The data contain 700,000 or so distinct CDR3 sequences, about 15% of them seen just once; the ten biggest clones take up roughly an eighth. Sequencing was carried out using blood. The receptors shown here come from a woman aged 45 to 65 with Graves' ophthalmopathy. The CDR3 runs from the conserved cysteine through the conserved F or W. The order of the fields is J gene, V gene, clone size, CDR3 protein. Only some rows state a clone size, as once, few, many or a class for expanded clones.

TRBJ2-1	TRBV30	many	CAWSASEQFF
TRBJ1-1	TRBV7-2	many	CASSSLFYAFF
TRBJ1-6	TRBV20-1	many	CSASGWGLGYNSPLHF
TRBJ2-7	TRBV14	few	CASSHPSGVSYEQYF
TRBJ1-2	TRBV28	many	CASSLASRDITNYGYTF
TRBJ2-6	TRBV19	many	CASSMGASGANVLTF
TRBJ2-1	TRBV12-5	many	CASALIGTSGRLSYNEQFF
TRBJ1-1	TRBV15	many	CATSRPGWDTEAFF
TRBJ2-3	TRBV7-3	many	CASSLGASTDTQYF
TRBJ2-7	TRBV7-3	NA	CASSLSRDTEQYF
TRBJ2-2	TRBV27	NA	CASSLNSGRTYENTGELFF
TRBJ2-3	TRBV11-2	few	CASSVGAGRTDTQYF
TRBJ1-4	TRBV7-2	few	CASSVSFGKEKLFF
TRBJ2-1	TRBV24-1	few	CATSDVATTYNEQFF
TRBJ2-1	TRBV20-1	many	CSASGLAGVNEQFF
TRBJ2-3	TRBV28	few	CASTGTTDTQYF